The present entry profiles one TCR beta chain with its context. This specimen belongs to a study of blood T cell repertoires in COVID-19. Across the whole study: COVID-19 samples collected from the United States, Italy and Spain covered acute and convalescent phases. PBMCs, B-cell-depleted T cells, or T cells provided the cDNA or gDNA that made up the material.

In the study's own analysis: How many nucleated cells were present was estimated from reference gene primer amplification. Using immunoSEQ multiplex PCR, the repertoire was profiled, and TCRdb retains in-frame clones only, with some absent. For V, J and clone size, that table is used; D and trimming come from the DNA. The sample includes 150,000 to 200,000 clones, 92% of them seen just once. The CDR3 contains 11 residues. V shed 2 bases and J shed 6 bases, with 4 bases lying between them. Germline V gives CDR1 SNHLY, CDR2 FYNNEI. Sequenced: peripheral blood. This chain connects TRBV2 to TRBJ1-2; D is unclear. This sequence was found in a man aged 25-40 years with COVID-19, enrolled during active disease. CDR3 DNA sequence: TGTGCCAGCAGTGAACAGGATGGCTACACCTTC. This codes for CASSEQDGYTF. Drawing the rest from reference TRBV2 and TRBJ1-2, the complete variable domain is EPEVTQTPSHQVTQMGQEVILRCVPISNHLYFYWYRQILGQKVEFLVSFYNNEISEKSEIFDDQFSVERPDGSNFTLKIRSTKLEDSAMYFCASSEQDGYTFGSGTRLTVV.